This paragraph reports one TCR beta chain. Its antigen is unidentified. CDR3 length: 13 amino acids. The germline V gene has CDR1 MNHEY and CDR2 SVGAGI. The V segment lost 6 bases and the J segment 9 bases; nucleotides outside the gene matches: 9. The data were obtained in a study of cytomegalovirus exposure and HLA in healthy donors. Study observations and caveats: Within a later analysis, the majority of CMV-associated TCR beta chains appeared HLA-restricted.

The PCR was carried out with 60 Vbeta primers and 13 Jbeta primers. The table came from immunoSEQ multiplex PCR; TCRdb's copy has only in-frame clones and leaves some out. The sample has 100,000 to 150,000 clones. The chain joins TRBV6-5 to TRBJ1-1; 8 bases map to TRBD1. This TCR was sampled from a man aged 35 to 55 in good health and CMV-seronegative. The sample comprised PBMCs. Written as DNA, the CDR3 is TGTGCCAGCAGCCCGGCGGACAGGGAGAAAGCTTTCTTT. It codes for CASSPADREKAFF.